These 19 T cell receptor beta chains came from one sample sequenced in a study of T cell changes during pregnancy in multiple sclerosis. Assay: immunoSEQ multiplex PCR; the TCRdb copy retains only in-frame clones and omits some. The sample comprises more than 100,000 clones, roughly nine tenths of which are singletons, and around 0.92% rests with the top ten. The sample in question was peripheral blood, obtained after pregnancy. The receptors were sampled from a female donor with multiple sclerosis, enrolled in a pregnancy study.

The V gene is TRBV30, the J gene TRBJ1-1; the D gene is possibly TRBD1 (5 bases). CDR3 length: 14 amino acids. From germline, CDR1 is GTSNPN and CDR2 SVGIG (reference sequence). V was trimmed by 0 bases and J by 1 base, leaving 9 bases between them. CDR3: CAWSVTGQNTEAFF. In nucleotides, the CDR3 is TGTGCCTGGAGTGTAACAGGACAGAACACTGAAGCTTTCTTT.

The rearrangement joins TRBV19 to TRBJ2-7, with a weak D call TRBD2 (6 bases). Germline V gene sequence: CDR1 LNHDA, CDR2 SQIVND (reference sequence). Trimming left V 0 bases short and J 5 bases short, with 8 bases between. The CDR3 is 13 residues long. The CDR3 DNA reads as TGTGCCAGTAGTATAGATAGGGAGGACGAGCAGTACTTC. This gives the protein CASSIDREDEQYF.

The J gene is TRBJ2-7, the V gene TRBV7-6; 9 bases line up with TRBD1. The CDR3 length is 16 residues. Unmatched junction bases numbered 5, after V lost 2 bases and J lost 0 bases. Germline CDR1 is SGHVS and CDR2 is FNYEAQ. The chain's CDR3 is CASSLMGQGSSYEQYF. For the CDR3, the DNA is TGTGCCAGCAGCTTAATGGGACAGGGAAGCTCCTACGAGCAGTACTTC. The complete variable domain, with remaining parts taken from reference TRBV7-6 and TRBJ2-7, reads GAGVSQSPRYKVTKRGQDVALRCDPISGHVSLYWYRQALGQGPEFLTYFNYEAQQDKSGLPNDRFSAERPEGSISTLTIQRTEQRDSAMYRCASSLMGQGSSYEQYFGPGTRLTVT.

The genes are TRBV5-1 and TRBJ2-3, with 9 bases fitting TRBD2. Per the germline V gene, CDR1 is SGHRS and CDR2 is YFSETQ. This CDR3 has 15 amino acids. V lost 4 bases to trimming and J lost 5 bases; unmatched junction nucleotides: 8. The CDR3 protein is CASSLAGGAVDTQYF. The CDR3 nucleotides read TGCGCCAGCAGCCTGGCGGGGGGGGCCGTAGATACGCAGTATTTT.

The chain employs TRBV4-3 and TRBJ2-1, with TRBD2 as a possible D gene (6 bases). Trimming removed 0 bases at V and 0 bases at J, with 12 bases between. The CDR3 sequence is 17 residues long. Per germline, CDR1 LGHNA and CDR2 YSLEER. In nucleotides, the CDR3 is TGCGCCAGCAGCCAAGATCCGGCGGGGAGCTCCTACAATGAGCAGTTCTTC. Amino acids: CASSQDPAGSSYNEQFF.

The count of this clone is one. The V gene is TRBV7-8, the J gene TRBJ1-2, with D unresolved. CDR3 length equals 13 residues. V gave up 4 bases and J gave up 1 base, with 7 bases separating them. The germline gives CDR1 SGHVS, CDR2 FQNEAQ. As DNA, the CDR3 is TGTGCCAGCAGCTCCGGGGTTAACTATGGCTACACCTTC. This sequence encodes CASSSGVNYGYTF. The entire variable domain, with the rest obtained from reference TRBV7-8 and TRBJ1-2, is as follows: GAGVSQSPRYKVAKRGQDVALRCDPISGHVSLFWYQQALGQGPEFLTYFQNEAQLDKSGLPSDRFFAERPEGSVSTLKIQRTQQEDSAVYLCASSSGVNYGYTFGSGTRLTVV.

V is TRBV7-6 and J is TRBJ1-5, with D maybe TRBD1 (5 bases). Germline CDR1 and CDR2: SGHVS and FNYEAQ. Deletions cut 1 base from V and 5 bases from J, with 15 bases between. This CDR3 region has 16 residues. For the CDR3, the DNA is TGTGCCAGCAGCTTAGGAAGCGGGGGTGCCGATCAGCCCCAGCATTTT. Translation: CASSLGSGGADQPQHF.

This chain's CDR3 is CASRPLAGTYEQYF. CDR3 DNA sequence: TGCGCCAGCAGACCCCTTGCGGGGACCTACGAGCAGTACTTC. The V call is TRBV5-1, the J call TRBJ2-7; D possibly corresponds to TRBD2 (6 bases). This CDR3 is 14 amino acids long. V shed 5 bases and J shed 2 bases, with 14 bases lying between them. The germline V gene encodes CDR1 SGHRS and CDR2 YFSETQ.

This chain joins TRBV2 and TRBJ2-2, with D possibly matching TRBD1 (6 bases). The CDR3 sequence is 16 residues long. V gave up 7 bases and J gave up 4 bases, with 19 bases separating them. Looked up from germline, CDR1 is SNHLY and CDR2 is FYNNEI. CDR3 in DNA: TGTGCCAGCATCAGGGGCTCCCGCAGGTCCACCGGGGAGCTGTTTTTT. This gives the protein CASIRGSRRSTGELFF.

The chain combines TRBV5-6 with TRBJ2-3; 15 nucleotides align to TRBD2. The CDR3 totals 16 residues. Trimming took 4 bases from V and 6 from J; bases not matched to a gene: 6. Germline CDR1 and CDR2: SGHDT and YYEEEE. CDR3 sequence reads: CASSQRTSGRGDTQYF. The DNA of the CDR3 is TGTGCCAGCAGCCAAAGGACTAGCGGGAGGGGTGATACGCAGTATTTT.

This chain links TRBV7-9 with TRBJ2-1, with D perhaps TRBD2 (5 bases). CDR3 size: 15 residues. Per the germline V gene, CDR1 is SEHNR and CDR2 is FQNEAQ (reference sequence). Trimming pared 2 bases from V and 7 bases from J, leaving 15 bases between. The CDR3 nucleotides are TGTGCCAGCAGCTTATTAGCGAGACGGAGGAATGAGCAGTTCTTC. The encoded protein is CASSLLARRRNEQFF.

The chain has TRBV6-1 and TRBJ2-7; no clear D. V shed 4 bases and J shed 5 bases, with 9 bases lying between them. The CDR3 runs to 12 residues. Germline V gives CDR1 MNHNS, CDR2 SASEGT. CDR3 nucleotide sequence: TGTGCCAGCAGTGTTAAAGCTAACGAGCAGTACTTC. It translates to CASSVKANEQYF.

V gene TRBV19 combines with J gene TRBJ1-5; weak D call: TRBD1 (6 bases). The germline V gene has CDR1 LNHDA and CDR2 SQIVND (reference sequence). The length of the CDR3 is 14 residues. Trimming pared 1 base from V and 4 bases from J, leaving 8 bases between. Written as DNA, the CDR3 is TGTGCCAGTAGTATAGGGGACACGAATCAGCCCCAGCATTTT. This gives the protein CASSIGDTNQPQHF.

This chain joins TRBV6-6 and TRBJ1-2; D perhaps matches TRBD1 (6 bases). Trimming took off 4 bases at V and 4 bases at J, with 16 bases between the two ends. The CDR3 is made up of 15 amino acids. Germline-derived CDR1 and CDR2 are MNHNY and SVGAGI (reference sequence). CDR3 sequence (DNA): TGTGCCAGCAGTTCTTGGGACACCTCGGGCTATGGCTACACCTTC. Protein sequence: CASSSWDTSGYGYTF.

This chain connects TRBV2 to TRBJ1-3; no firm D call. CDR1 and CDR2 (germline): SNHLY, FYNNEI. The V and J ends lost 2 bases and 2 bases respectively, with 10 bases between them. The CDR3 spans 15 residues. The CDR3 DNA sequence: TGTGCCAGCAGTGAAACTGGGAGGACTGGAAACACCATATATTTT. Protein sequence: CASSETGRTGNTIYF. Drawing the rest from reference TRBV2 and TRBJ1-3, the complete variable domain is EPEVTQTPSHQVTQMGQEVILRCVPISNHLYFYWYRQILGQKVEFLVSFYNNEISEKSEIFDDQFSVERPDGSNFTLKIRSTKLEDSAMYFCASSETGRTGNTIYFGEGSWLTVV.

The V and J genes are TRBV5-1 and TRBJ1-1; 9 nucleotides match TRBD1. This CDR3 has 16 residues. Germline CDR1 and CDR2: SGHRS and YFSETQ. With V trimmed by 3 bases and J by 2 bases, 8 bases remained unmatched. CDR3: CASSYTGGAFNTEAFF. The CDR3 region has the DNA TGCGCCAGCAGCTATACAGGGGGCGCATTTAACACTGAAGCTTTCTTT. The entire variable domain, with the rest obtained from reference TRBV5-1 and TRBJ1-1, is as follows: KAGVTQTPRYLIKTRGQQVTLSCSPISGHRSVSWYQQTPGQGLQFLFEYFSETQRNKGNFPGRFSGRQFSNSRSEMNVSTLELGDSALYLCASSYTGGAFNTEAFFGQGTRLTVV.

The V gene is TRBV7-9, the J gene TRBJ2-6; a possible D gene is TRBD2 (6 bases). Trimming pared 0 bases from V and 0 bases from J, leaving 6 bases between. This CDR3 spans 16 amino acids. Germline-derived CDR1 and CDR2 are SEHNR and FQNEAQ (reference sequence). In nucleotides, the CDR3 is TGTGCCAGCAGCTTAGCGGGGGGCTCTGGGGCCAACGTCCTGACTTTC. Translating it yields CASSLAGGSGANVLTF.

The V call is TRBV27, the J call TRBJ2-7; the D gene is possibly TRBD2 (5 bases). V was trimmed by 4 bases and J by 7 bases, leaving 8 bases between them. Germline-derived CDR1 and CDR2 are MNHEY and SMNVEV (reference sequence). This CDR3 has 11 residues. The CDR3 loop reads CASSSSGEQYF. The CDR3 DNA sequence: TGTGCCAGCAGTTCCTCGGGGGAGCAGTACTTC.

The V and J genes are TRBV11-2 and TRBJ2-7; weak D call: TRBD2 (6 bases). CDR3 length: 14 residues. V was clipped by 5 bases and J by 2 bases, with 13 bases between them. Germline V gene sequence: CDR1 SGHAT, CDR2 FQNNGV. CDR3 residues: CASSPRGGTYEQYF. In DNA form, the CDR3 reads TGTGCCAGCAGCCCCCGGGGAGGAACCTACGAGCAGTACTTC. Filled out from reference TRBV11-2 and TRBJ2-7, the complete variable domain reads EAGVAQSPRYKIIEKRQSVAFWCNPISGHATLYWYQQILGQGPKLLIQFQNNGVVDDSQLPKDRFSAERLKGVDSTLKIQPAKLEDSAVYLCASSPRGGTYEQYFGPGTRLTVT.